The 4 T cell receptor beta chains below were found in one sample sequenced in a study of blood T cell repertoires in COVID-19. The repertoire was sequenced with immunoSEQ multiplex PCR; TCRdb's copy has only in-frame clones and lacks some. The sample carries about 240,000 clones, around 87% recorded once. Sequencing used peripheral blood. These receptors were obtained from a man aged 60-69 years who had recovered from COVID-19.

This rearrangement joins TRBV12-3 or TRBV12-4 to TRBJ2-6; D is undetermined. Trimming cost V 6 bases and J 2 bases, with 5 bases left between them. The CDR3 loop spans 13 amino acids. The CDR3: CASSEAGANVLTF. The CDR3 coding sequence is TGTGCCAGCAGCGAGGCTGGGGCCAACGTCCTGACTTTC.

This chain uses TRBV6-1 with TRBJ2-7; 7 nucleotides align to TRBD1. The CDR3 runs 13 residues. The germline V gene has CDR1 MNHNS and CDR2 SASEGT. Written as DNA, the CDR3 is TGTGCCAGCAGTGAAAGAAGGGACAGTCGACTCCGGGTC. This encodes CASSERRDSRLRV.

CDR3 in DNA: TGTGCCAGCAGCCTGGAACAGGGTGTATTTGCGAATCCCGGGGAGCTGTTTTTT. Translated, it gives CASSLEQGVFANPGELFF. This chain links TRBV7-8 with TRBJ2-2; weak D call: TRBD1 (6 bases). This CDR3 comprises 18 residues. In germline, CDR1 is SGHVS, CDR2 FQNEAQ. V was trimmed by 5 bases and J by 6 bases, leaving 25 bases between them.

This rearrangement joins TRBV2 to TRBJ1-2, with D possibly being TRBD1 (6 bases). Germline values: CDR1 SNHLY, CDR2 FYNNEI. The CDR3 runs 12 residues. V lost 10 bases and J 2 bases, leaving 11 bases between the germline ends. This chain's CDR3 is CATKGGNYGYTF. DNA for the CDR3: TGTGCCACCAAGGGGGGGAACTATGGCTACACCTTC.